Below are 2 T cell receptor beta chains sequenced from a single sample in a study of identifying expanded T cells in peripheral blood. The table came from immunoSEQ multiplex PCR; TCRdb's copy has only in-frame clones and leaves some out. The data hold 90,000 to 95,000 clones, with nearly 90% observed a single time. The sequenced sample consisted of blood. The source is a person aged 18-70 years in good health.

CDR3 region: CASKQGANTGELFF. The CDR3 DNA follows: TGCGCCAGCAAACAGGGGGCTAACACCGGGGAGCTGTTTTTT. The J gene is TRBJ2-2, the V gene TRBV5-1, with TRBD1 matching over 9 bases. The CDR3 is 14 residues long. V shed 6 bases, J shed 2 bases, and the junction held 2 bases outside the gene matches. The germline gives CDR1 SGHRS, CDR2 YFSETQ.

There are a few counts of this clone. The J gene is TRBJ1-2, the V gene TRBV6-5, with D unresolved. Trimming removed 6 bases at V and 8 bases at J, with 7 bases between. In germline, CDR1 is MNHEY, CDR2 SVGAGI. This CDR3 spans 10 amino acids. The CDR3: CASRNVGYTF. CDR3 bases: TGTGCCAGCAGGAATGTAGGCTACACCTTC.